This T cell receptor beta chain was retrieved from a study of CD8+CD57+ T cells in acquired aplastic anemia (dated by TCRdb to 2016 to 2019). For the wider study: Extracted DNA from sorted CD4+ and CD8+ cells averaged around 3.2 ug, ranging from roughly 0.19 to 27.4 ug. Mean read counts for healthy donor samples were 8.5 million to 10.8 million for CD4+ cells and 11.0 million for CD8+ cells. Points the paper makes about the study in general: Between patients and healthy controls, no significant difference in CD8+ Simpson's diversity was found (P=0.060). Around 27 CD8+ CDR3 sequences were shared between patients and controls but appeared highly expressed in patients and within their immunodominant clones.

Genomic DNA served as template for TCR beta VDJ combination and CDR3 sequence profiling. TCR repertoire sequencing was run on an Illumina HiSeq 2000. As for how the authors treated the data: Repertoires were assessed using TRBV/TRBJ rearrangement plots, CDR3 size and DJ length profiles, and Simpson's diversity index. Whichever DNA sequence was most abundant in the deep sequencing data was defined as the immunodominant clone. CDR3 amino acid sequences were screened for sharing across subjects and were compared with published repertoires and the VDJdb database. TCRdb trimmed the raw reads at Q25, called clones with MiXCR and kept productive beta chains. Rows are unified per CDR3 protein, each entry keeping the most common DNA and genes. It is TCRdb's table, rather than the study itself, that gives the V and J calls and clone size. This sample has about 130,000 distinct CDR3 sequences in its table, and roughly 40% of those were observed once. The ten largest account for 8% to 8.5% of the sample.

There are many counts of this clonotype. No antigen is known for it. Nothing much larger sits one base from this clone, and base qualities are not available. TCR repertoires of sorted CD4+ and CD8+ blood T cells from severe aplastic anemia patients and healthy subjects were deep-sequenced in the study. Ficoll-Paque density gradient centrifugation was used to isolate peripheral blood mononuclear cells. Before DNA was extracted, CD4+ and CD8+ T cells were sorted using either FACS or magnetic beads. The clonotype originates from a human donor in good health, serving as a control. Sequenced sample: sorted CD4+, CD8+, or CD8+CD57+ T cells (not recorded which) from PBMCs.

The DNA sequence is given as TGCGCCAGCAGCCCTACGTCGGGCACTGAAGCTTTCTTT. Translated, it gives CASSPTSGTEAFF. The rearranged chain carries TRBV5-1 and TRBJ1-1; no D gene call is confident. The germline V gene yields SGHRS for CDR1 and YFSETQ for CDR2. The V and J ends are trimmed by 4 bases and 4 bases, leaving 11 bases between them. The CDR3 measures 13 amino acids from cysteine to phenylalanine. The sequence is cut down to CDR3 DNA, 39 bases in frame from base 1.